This T cell receptor (beta chain) stems from a study of blood T cell repertoires in COVID-19. The germline gives CDR1 SGHVS, CDR2 FQNEAQ. The V gene lost 5 bases and the J gene lost 2 bases, with 16 bases spanning the gap. This CDR3 is built from 15 residues. The table came from immunoSEQ multiplex PCR; TCRdb's copy has only in-frame clones and leaves some out. The sample has about 87,000 clones; over 75% are singletons. The clonotype comes from a man at least 80 years old with acute or convalescent COVID-19. The gene calls are TRBV7-8 and TRBJ2-7, with TRBD1 as a possible D gene (5 bases). The sequenced material came from peripheral blood. CDR3 sequence (DNA): TGTGCCAGCAGCCATGCCAGGGTAGGGGCCTACGAGCAGTACTTC. Encoded protein: CASSHARVGAYEQYF.